Listed here are 22 T cell receptor beta chains from one sample, sequenced in a study of human T cells and chemical hapten exposure. Time point indicated: pre-sensitization, week 0. The treatment denotes: therapeutic diphenylcyclopropenone sensitization with weekly scalp DPC. TCRdb reprocessed the RACE reads via MiXCR and lists one record per CDR3 protein. The sample includes approximately 370,000 distinct CDR3 sequences, about 5.4% of them seen just once. The sequencing used whole blood, collected in connection with sensitization to the hapten diphenylcyclopropenone (DPC). The receptor source for this set is a young woman with alopecia areata. Some clones in this sample may be carry-over from other donors' samples.

This clonotype was counted only a few times. The rearrangement uses TRBV6-4 and TRBJ2-7, with D unresolved. The CDR3 has 18 residues. CDR1 and CDR2 from the germline V gene are MRHNA and SNTAGT. V lost 6 bases and J 0 bases, leaving 24 bases between the germline ends. CDR3 bases: TGTGCCAGCAGCAAAGAACTAATAACTCCCCTTTTCTCCTACGAGCAGTACTTC. It encodes CASSKELITPLFSYEQYF.

This clonotype was counted many times. J is TRBJ2-3 and V is TRBV6-5; TRBD2 matches 12 bases. This CDR3 is built from 15 residues. Germline V CDR1 and CDR2: MNHEY, SVGAGI. Unmatched junction bases numbered 5, after V lost 5 bases and J lost 5 bases. The CDR3 bases are TGTGCCAGCAGTCCTGGACTAGCGGGGTTAGATACGCAGTATTTT. As protein: CASSPGLAGLDTQYF.

This rearrangement joins TRBV3-1 to TRBJ1-5; no reliable D call. Germline CDR1 reads LGHDT; CDR2 reads YNNKEL (reference sequence). With 3 bases removed from V and 0 bases from J, the gap between germline ends came to 6 bases. The CDR3 has 14 amino acids. CDR3 sequence reads: CASSHGYSNQPQHF. CDR3 sequence (DNA): TGTGCCAGCAGCCATGGTTATAGCAATCAGCCCCAGCATTTT.

The table lists this clonotype with a few counts. This rearrangement joins TRBV6-2 or TRBV6-3 to TRBJ2-7, with 7 nucleotides matching TRBD2. CDR3 length: 17 residues. CDR1 is MNHEY and CDR2 is SVGEGT in the germline V gene. V lost 0 bases, J lost 0 bases, and 8 bases stayed unmatched. DNA for the CDR3: TGTGCCAGCAGTTACTCGAGTTGGGAGGGGATCTCCTACGAGCAGTACTTC. This encodes CASSYSSWEGISYEQYF.

V gene TRBV29-1 combines with J gene TRBJ2-3; D is ambiguous. This CDR3 spans 14 amino acids. Trimming removed 2 bases from V and 7 bases from J, with 16 bases in between. Germline lookup yields CDR1 SQVTM and CDR2 ANQGSEA. CDR3 bases: TGCAGCGTTGAACCCCTCCTTTCTGGGCATACGCAGTATTTT. Translated: CSVEPLLSGHTQYF.

Points on this clonotype: This is likely a read error, given that the CDR3 carries no conserved phenylalanine or tryptophan at its end. The gene calls are TRBV5-1 and TRBJ2-5; D might be TRBD1 (6 bases). CDR1 is SGHRS and CDR2 is YFSETQ in the germline V gene. The CDR3 has 16 residues. V was trimmed by 4 bases and J by 5 bases, leaving 21 bases between them. The CDR3 nucleotides are TGCGCCAGCAGCCCCGACGACAGCCGAAGGGGGGAGACCCAGTACCTC. It is translated as CASSPDDSRRGETQYL.

The V and J genes are TRBV12-3 or TRBV12-4 and TRBJ2-4, with D maybe TRBD1 (6 bases). This CDR3 contains 15 residues. Between the trimmed V and J ends, which lost 6 bases and 8 bases, there was a span of 20 bases. The CDR3 nucleotides are TGTGCCAGCAGCCGAACGACACAGGGAGAGGACATTCAGTACTTC. The encoded protein is CASSRTTQGEDIQYF.

This clonotype was observed a handful of times. The gene calls are TRBV12-3 or TRBV12-4 and TRBJ1-5; D ambiguous. Trimming removed 2 bases at V and 12 bases at J, with 11 bases between. CDR3 size: 12 residues. The CDR3 bases are TGTGCCAGCAGTTTATCATTGTCGGGCCAGCATTTT. Residues: CASSLSLSGQHF.

The chain uses TRBV7-3 and TRBJ2-6; D not certain. The CDR3 extends over 13 amino acids. Trimming stripped 1 base from V and 5 bases from J, with 3 bases between. Germline-derived CDR1 and CDR2 are SGHTA and FQGTGA. This chain's CDR3 is CASSLSRANVLTF. Written as DNA, the CDR3 is TGTGCCAGCAGCTTAAGTAGGGCCAACGTCCTGACTTTC.

This clonotype has only a few counts. J is TRBJ2-7 and V is TRBV7-9; 7 bases fit TRBD1. Trimming took 3 bases from V and 2 from J; bases not matched to a gene: 4. CDR3 length: 14 amino acids. The germline CDR1 and CDR2 sequences are SEHNR and FQNEAQ (reference sequence). Written as DNA, the CDR3 is TGTGCCAGCAGCTTGCAGGGACAGACCTACGAGCAGTACTTC. Protein: CASSLQGQTYEQYF.

V gene TRBV20-1 combines with J gene TRBJ1-5; TRBD1 might be the D (5 bases). Per germline, CDR1 DFQATT and CDR2 SNEGSKA (reference sequence). The CDR3 totals 18 residues. V was cut by 4 bases and J by 4 bases, with 26 bases left in between. The CDR3 reads CSATLRRGREAGNQPQHF. Here the CDR3 DNA reads TGCAGTGCTACCCTCCGGAGGGGCAGGGAGGCGGGTAATCAGCCCCAGCATTTT.

The table lists this clonotype with many counts. The chain joins TRBV29-1 to TRBJ2-3, with 7 bases matching TRBD2. The V gene's germline CDR1 is SQVTM and CDR2 ANQGSEA. There are 14 residues in the CDR3. V gave up 6 bases and J gave up 4 bases; unmatched junction bases: 10. This CDR3 is CSVAGGRAADTQYF. The CDR3 DNA follows: TGCAGCGTCGCCGGGGGGAGGGCGGCAGATACGCAGTATTTT.

Regarding this clonotype: Compared with germline, one end of the junction differs, possibly owing to a read error. The chain is built from TRBV7-2 and TRBJ1-2, with TRBD1 identical over 8 bases. Per the germline V gene, CDR1 is SGHTA and CDR2 is FQGNSA. The CDR3 is 17 residues long. The CDR3 region is CASSIIPGTGPGAEFSF. DNA for the CDR3: TGTGCCAGCAGCATCATCCCTGGGACAGGCCCTGGGGCGGAGTTCTCGTTC.

This clonotype occurred a few times. The V and J genes are TRBV10-3 and TRBJ1-1; TRBD1 aligns across 9 bases. The trim removed 5 bases at V and 5 bases at J, leaving 12 bases unmatched. The CDR3 is made up of 16 amino acids. From germline, CDR1 is ENHRY and CDR2 SYGVKD. The CDR3 loop is CAISIRSGTGKTEAFF. CDR3 DNA: TGTGCCATCAGTATAAGATCCGGGACAGGGAAGACTGAAGCTTTCTTT.

This chain uses TRBV6-6 with TRBJ1-2, with D perhaps TRBD1 (6 bases). Germline V lookup: CDR1 MNHNY, CDR2 SVGAGI (reference sequence). CDR3 length equals 14 residues. V was cut by 7 bases and J by 3 bases, with 15 bases left in between. CDR3 protein: CASTFSGQHYGYTF. CDR3 bases: TGTGCCAGCACGTTTTCAGGACAGCACTATGGCTACACCTTC.

The chain recombines TRBV6-2 or TRBV6-3 with TRBJ1-1; 8 bases map to TRBD1. Trimming at V came to 5 bases and at J to 5 bases, leaving 10 bases not matched to a gene. CDR1 is MNHEY and CDR2 is SVGEGT in the germline V gene. The CDR3 loop spans 15 amino acids. In DNA form, the CDR3 reads TGTGCCAGCAGTACCATACAGGGGGGTCGGACTGAAGCTTTCTTT. Translated, it gives CASSTIQGGRTEAFF.

The CDR3 DNA reads TGTGCCAGCAGTGTGTACGGGGTAACAGATACGCAGTATTTT. It yields the protein CASSVYGVTDTQYF. The chain recombines TRBV2 with TRBJ2-3; D may be TRBD2 (5 bases). The V gene's germline CDR1 is SNHLY and CDR2 FYNNEI. The V end lost 4 bases, the J end lost 3 bases, and 11 bases lay between the germline ends. This CDR3 comprises 14 residues.

This clonotype was counted many times. The J gene is TRBJ2-1, the V gene TRBV7-2; 9 bases align to TRBD2. The length of the CDR3 is 18 residues. Germline V gene sequence: CDR1 SGHTA, CDR2 FQGNSA. J gave up 5 bases and V 10 bases, and 21 bases lay outside the gene matches. The CDR3 nucleotides read TGTGCCACCCGCCGGCGGGGGGGCTTGTTGTCCTTAGACAATGAGCAGTTCTTC. Translating gives CATRRRGGLLSLDNEQFF.

The chain's CDR3 is CASSNSGGVFNEQFF. CDR3 in DNA: TGTGCCAGCAGCAATAGCGGGGGGGTGTTCAATGAGCAGTTCTTC. The chain employs TRBV7-9 and TRBJ2-1; TRBD2 matches 11 bases. The CDR3 contains 15 residues. V shed 5 bases and J 6 bases; nucleotides not matched to a gene: 6. Germline V gene lookup returns CDR1 SEHNR and CDR2 FQNEAQ (reference sequence). The full variable domain, in which reference TRBV7-9 and TRBJ2-1 provide the parts outside the CDR3, is DTGVSQNPRHKITKRGQNVTFRCDPISEHNRLYWYRQTLGQGPEFLTYFQNEAQLEKSRLLSDRFSAERPKGSFSTLEIQRTEQGDSAMYLCASSNSGGVFNEQFFGPGTRLTVL.

This clonotype was found a few times. The V gene is TRBV20-1, the J gene TRBJ1-5, with 10 bases that match TRBD1. The CDR3 runs 14 residues. Germline V lookup: CDR1 DFQATT, CDR2 SNEGSKA (reference sequence). The trim removed 6 bases at V and 3 bases at J, leaving 5 bases unmatched. CDR3 sequence: CSARQGAVNQPQHF. DNA for the CDR3: TGCAGTGCAAGACAGGGGGCGGTCAATCAGCCCCAGCATTTT.

V usage is TRBV4-2 and J usage is TRBJ2-3; 7 bases line up with TRBD1. Germline trimming cut 0 bases from V and 4 bases from J; bases unmatched to any gene: 7. The CDR3 extends over 16 amino acids. The germline gives CDR1 LGHNA, CDR2 YNFKEQ. Here the CDR3 DNA reads TGTGCCAGCAGCCAAGATGAACAGGGGAGAGCAGATACGCAGTATTTT. Translation: CASSQDEQGRADTQYF.

This clonotype showed up many times. This chain connects TRBV7-9 to TRBJ2-3; D gene ambiguous. The V end was cut by 5 bases, the J end by 1 base, with 7 bases between. Germline V lookup: CDR1 SEHNR, CDR2 FQNEAQ (reference sequence). CDR3 length: 13 residues. CDR3 loop: CASSQLRTDTQYF. The CDR3 nucleotides read TGTGCCAGCAGCCAGCTTCGCACAGATACGCAGTATTTT.